This T cell receptor (beta chain) originates from a study of beta chain features in type 1 diabetes (dated by TCRdb to between 2017 and 2018). As for the study more broadly: Mean age, gender distribution, total cell number and subset yield were not different between patients and healthy donors. A total of 90 million to 140 million sorted cells were examined across all samples, and RNA yield correlated strongly with the number of cells per subset. Whereas all 30 or so donors provided naive and central memory subsets, regulatory and stem cell-like memory subsets were isolated from just 8 patients and about 8 healthy donors. The study compared the TCRB repertoires of sorted circulating CD4+ T cell subsets in recently diagnosed type 1 diabetes patients with those in matched healthy donors. What the study reported, not specific to this receptor: At VDJ recombination sites, type 1 diabetes patients had fewer insertions and more deleted nucleotides, which implies abnormalities in thymic rearrangement. Naive, central memory and regulatory TCRB repertoires appeared to be more alike among patients than among healthy donors. PCR may preferentially amplify shorter templates, but because patient and control samples were amplified and corrected together, any resulting skew would affect both groups equally. In all four CD4+ subsets, TCRB CDR3 length was moderately but significantly shorter in type 1 diabetes patients. Because small numbers of individuals were included in the HLA sub-analyses, any influence of HLA type on TCRB rearrangement was left unresolved. Because cDNA was sequenced instead of genomic DNA, activated cells with high expression could be over-represented, although the groups did not differ in activation or CD3 levels.

For CDR1 and CDR2, the germline V gene (reference sequence) lists DFQATT and SNEGSKA. CDR3 length: 11 amino acids, cysteine to phenylalanine. The read is trimmed to its CDR3 DNA, 33 bases read in frame from base 1. The V and J ends are trimmed by 3 bases and 2 bases, leaving 5 bases between them. This clone has a handful of counts. It has no known antigen specificity. Per-nucleotide qualities are absent, and no much larger clonotype sits a single base away. Additional DNA sequences in this sample encode the identical CDR3. Each donor gave one peripheral blood draw, approximately 0.11 L on average, collected into heparinised tubes. Naive, central memory, regulatory and stem cell-like memory CD4+ T cells were sorted on a BD FACSAria II using a panel including CD45RO, CCR7, CD25, CD127, CD95 and CD27. Every sorted population had a purity above 95%. PBMCs were separated immediately by Lymphoprep density gradient centrifugation and were stained directly, without being cultured. So that batch effects would be minimized, each experiment stained and sorted samples in pairs, pairing one healthy donor with one patient.

All of the isolated RNA was reverse transcribed with the High Capacity cDNA Reverse Transcription Kit, so expressed TCRB transcripts were sequenced. Naive, central memory and regulatory T cell samples underwent deep immunoSEQ sequencing, averaging around 3.6 million total reads per sample. Sorted cells were lysed in RLT buffer and RNA was extracted with DNase-treated RNeasy Micro or Mini kits, depending on cell number. Each cell subset was processed separately to prevent cross-contamination, with patient and healthy donor samples processed together. Using the immunoSEQ multiplex PCR, TCRB sequences were amplified from cDNA into 87-bp fragments spanning the CDR3 region. Amplicons were sequenced on the Illumina HiSeq platform. In the original analysis: PCR bias was corrected computationally using synthetic template baselines, and reads within Hamming distance 2 were collapsed, with unmergeable singletons discarded. Reads were aligned against IMGT to assign V, D and J genes, CDR3 length and insertions or deletions at six rearrangement sites. Within each subset, clonotype counts were normalized to sorted cell number, and only after that were true diversity and Gini coefficients computed with the tcR R package. Repertoire sharing was quantified using the overlap coefficient calculated on TCRB nucleotide sequences. As a proxy for the pre-selection repertoire, out-of-frame TCRB sequences from naive cells were analyzed. Entries here come from immuneACCESS through TCRdb and include only in-frame sequences with V and J called. Some clones fail to appear in such tables; in the studies checked, an unresolved V gene covers under half of the shortfall, and the cause of the remainder is unknown. The DNA was the basis for D and trimming; V, J and clone size are from that table. Present in this sample are 970,000 or so clones, roughly 16% of which were seen just once. The ten top clones hold 0.02% to 0.025% of the sample.

The receptor's source is a woman aged 18-35 years in good health. The chain joins TRBV20-1 to TRBJ2-7; no D gene is confidently identified. The source material was naive CD4+ T cells from blood. The cell subset or site label, read with the paper, signifies: true naive CD4+ T cells. The nucleotide sequence reads as follows: TGCAGTGCTAGGGAGACCTACGAGCAGTACTTC. Its protein reads: CSARETYEQYF.